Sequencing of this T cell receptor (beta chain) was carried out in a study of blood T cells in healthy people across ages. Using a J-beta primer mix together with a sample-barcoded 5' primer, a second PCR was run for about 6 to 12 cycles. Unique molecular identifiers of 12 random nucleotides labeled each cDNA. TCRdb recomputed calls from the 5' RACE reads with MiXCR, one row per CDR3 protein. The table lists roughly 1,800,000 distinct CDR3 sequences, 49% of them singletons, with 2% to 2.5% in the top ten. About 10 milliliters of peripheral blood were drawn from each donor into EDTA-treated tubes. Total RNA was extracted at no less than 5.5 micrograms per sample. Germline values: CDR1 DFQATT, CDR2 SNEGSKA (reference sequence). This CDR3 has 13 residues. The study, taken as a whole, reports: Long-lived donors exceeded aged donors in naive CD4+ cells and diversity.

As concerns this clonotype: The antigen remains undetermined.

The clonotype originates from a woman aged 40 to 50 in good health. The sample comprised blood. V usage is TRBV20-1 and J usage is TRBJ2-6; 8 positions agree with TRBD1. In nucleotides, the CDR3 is TGCGGCTCGACAGGGGCTGGGGCCAACGTCCTGACTTTC. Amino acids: CGSTGAGANVLTF.